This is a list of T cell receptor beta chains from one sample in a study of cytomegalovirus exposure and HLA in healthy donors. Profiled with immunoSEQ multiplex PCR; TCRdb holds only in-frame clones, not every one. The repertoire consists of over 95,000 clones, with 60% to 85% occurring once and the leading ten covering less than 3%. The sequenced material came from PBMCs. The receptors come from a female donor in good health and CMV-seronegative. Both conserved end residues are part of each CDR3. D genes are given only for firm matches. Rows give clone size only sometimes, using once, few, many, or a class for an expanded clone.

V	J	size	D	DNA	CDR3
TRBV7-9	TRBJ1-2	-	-	TGTGCCAGCAGCTTAGGGCTTAACTATGGCTACACCTTC	CASSLGLNYGYTF
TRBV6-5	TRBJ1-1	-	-	TGTGCCAGCAGCTACTACTCCGTCCTGAACACTGAAGCTTTCTTT	CASSYYSVLNTEAFF
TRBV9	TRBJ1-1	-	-	TGTGCCAGCAGCCCAGACAGGGAAGCTTTCTTT	CASSPDREAFF
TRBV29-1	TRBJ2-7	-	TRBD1	TGCAGCGTTCGGACAGGGGAGGCCGAGCAGTACTTC	CSVRTGEAEQYF
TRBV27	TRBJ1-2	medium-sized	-	TGTGCCAGCAGTCCGGCCGGGACCGGGAGGTTTGGCTACACCTTC	CASSPAGTGRFGYTF
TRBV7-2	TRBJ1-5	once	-	TGTGCCAGCAGCTATACGGACAGCCCTAATCAGCCCCAGCATTTT	CASSYTDSPNQPQHF
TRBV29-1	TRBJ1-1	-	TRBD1	TGCAGCGTTGAAGGGGACAGGGGGCCTGAAGCTTTCTTT	CSVEGDRGPEAFF
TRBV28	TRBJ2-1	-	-	TGTGCCAGCAGACTTCAGGGTTTTCGGCAGTTCTTC	CASRLQGFRQFF
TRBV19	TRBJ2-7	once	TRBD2	TGTGCCAGTAGTATCCTCGGGGGGGCATACGACGAGCAGTACTTC	CASSILGGAYDEQYF
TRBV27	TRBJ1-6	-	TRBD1	TGTGCCAGCAGTCCTCAACTCAGGACAGGGGGCGGTTCACCCCTCCACTTT	CASSPQLRTGGGSPLHF
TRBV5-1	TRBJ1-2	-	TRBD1	TGCGCCAGCAGCTTCACGGGACAGGAATTTTCCTATGGCTACACCTTC	CASSFTGQEFSYGYTF
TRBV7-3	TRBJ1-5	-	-	TGTGCCAGCAGCAAATACAGAGATCAGCCCCAGCATTTT	CASSKYRDQPQHF
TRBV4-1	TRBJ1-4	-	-	TGCGCCAGCAGCATCGCAGGGGCAAAGTATGAAAAACTGTTTTTT	CASSIAGAKYEKLFF
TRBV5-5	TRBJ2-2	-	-	TGTGCCAGCAGCTCTGGTAGTACCGGGGAGCTGTTTTTT	CASSSGSTGELFF
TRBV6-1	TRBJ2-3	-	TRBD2	TGTGCCAGCAGTAGACTAGCGGGGTCCGCAGATACGCAGTATTTT	CASSRLAGSADTQYF
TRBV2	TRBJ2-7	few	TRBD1	TGTGCCAGCAGTGGGGACAGAGTCTACGAGCAGTACTTC	CASSGDRVYEQYF
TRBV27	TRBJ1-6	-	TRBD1	TGTGCCAGCTCCGACAGGGGGCATTCCTCCTATAATTCACCCCTCCACTTT	CASSDRGHSSYNSPLHF
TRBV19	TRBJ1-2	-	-	TGTGCCAGTAGTACTCCCCTGGGGCGGACGAAAGGCTACACCTTC	CASSTPLGRTKGYTF
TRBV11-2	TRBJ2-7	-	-	TGTGCCAGCAGCTCTGTGGCGGATCCCGAGCAGTACTTC	CASSSVADPEQYF
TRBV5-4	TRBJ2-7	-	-	TGTGCCAGCAGCTATGACACCTCAGGGTACTACGAGCAGTACTTC	CASSYDTSGYYEQYF
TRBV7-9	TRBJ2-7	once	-	TGTGCCAGCAGCGCGGAGTCCTACGAGCAGTACTTC	CASSAESYEQYF
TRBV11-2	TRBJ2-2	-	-	TGTGCCAGCAGCTTGATCATAGGGGCGAACACCGGGGAGCTGTTTTTT	CASSLIIGANTGELFF
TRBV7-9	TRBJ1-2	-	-	TGTGCCAGCAGCCCGCAGCAGGATGGCTACACCTTC	CASSPQQDGYTF
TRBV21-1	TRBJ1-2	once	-	TGTGCCAGCAGCAAGGCAGGGTGTGATGGCTACACCTTC	CASSKAGCDGYTF
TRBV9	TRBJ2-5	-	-	TGTGCCAGCAGCGTGTCGCAGGGGTTCGAGACCCAGTACTTC	CASSVSQGFETQYF
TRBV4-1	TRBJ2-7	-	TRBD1	TGCGCCAGCAGCCAATCGCTGACAGGGGGCTCCTACGAGCAGTACTTC	CASSQSLTGGSYEQYF
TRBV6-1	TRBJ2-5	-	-	TGTGCCAGCAGTGACCTACCACGCCGGTACTTC	CASSDLPRRYF
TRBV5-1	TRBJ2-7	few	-	TGCGCCAGCAGCTTGGGACAGAGCTCCTACGAGCAGTACTTC	CASSLGQSSYEQYF
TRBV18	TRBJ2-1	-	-	TGTGCCAGCTCACCACCAGCTAGCGCCAGGGAGCAGTTCTTC	CASSPPASAREQFF
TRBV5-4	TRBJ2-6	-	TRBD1	TGTGCCAGCAGCTTGCCCGGACAGGGTGGGTTAGTCCTGACTTTC	CASSLPGQGGLVLTF
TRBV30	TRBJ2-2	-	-	TGTGCCTGGGGACCCGGAGGCACCGGGGAGCTGTTTTTT	CAWGPGGTGELFF
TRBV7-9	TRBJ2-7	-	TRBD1	TGTGCCAGCAGCTACATGGGACAGGGAGACGCAAAGCAGTACTTC	CASSYMGQGDAKQYF
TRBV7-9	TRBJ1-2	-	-	TGTGCCAGCAGCCAACTGCAGCGGGACTATGGCTACACCTTC	CASSQLQRDYGYTF
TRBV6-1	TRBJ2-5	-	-	TGTGCCAGCACGACAGGACCCAACGAAAAGACCCAGTACTTC	CASTTGPNEKTQYF
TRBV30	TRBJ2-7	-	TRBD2	TGTGCCTGGAGTTGGGCTAGCGGGGTTGACGAGCAGTACTTC	CAWSWASGVDEQYF
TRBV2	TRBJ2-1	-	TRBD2	TGTGCCAGCAGTGGGCGGGGGTCCCACAATGAGCAGTTCTTC	CASSGRGSHNEQFF
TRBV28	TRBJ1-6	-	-	TGTGCCAGCACCGGACAGCGGACCCATTCACCCCTCCACTTT	CASTGQRTHSPLHF
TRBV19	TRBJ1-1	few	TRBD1	TGTGCCAGCCGGGACAGGGGCCCAATGGGGGACACTGAAGCTTTCTTT	CASRDRGPMGDTEAFF
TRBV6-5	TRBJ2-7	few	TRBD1	TGTGCCAGCAGACCTCCGGGGACAGGACGGTACGAGCAGTACTTC	CASRPPGTGRYEQYF
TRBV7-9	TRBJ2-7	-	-	TGTGCCAGCAGCTTATCCACCAGGGCAACGTACGAGCAGTACTTC	CASSLSTRATYEQYF
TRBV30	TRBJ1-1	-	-	TGTGCCTGGAGTGGAGGCGGACTTGGGGAAGCTTTCTTT	CAWSGGGLGEAFF
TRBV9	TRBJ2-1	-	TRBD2	TGTGCCAGCAGCTCCAGACCGACTAGCGGGGGTTATGAGCAGTTCTTC	CASSSRPTSGGYEQFF